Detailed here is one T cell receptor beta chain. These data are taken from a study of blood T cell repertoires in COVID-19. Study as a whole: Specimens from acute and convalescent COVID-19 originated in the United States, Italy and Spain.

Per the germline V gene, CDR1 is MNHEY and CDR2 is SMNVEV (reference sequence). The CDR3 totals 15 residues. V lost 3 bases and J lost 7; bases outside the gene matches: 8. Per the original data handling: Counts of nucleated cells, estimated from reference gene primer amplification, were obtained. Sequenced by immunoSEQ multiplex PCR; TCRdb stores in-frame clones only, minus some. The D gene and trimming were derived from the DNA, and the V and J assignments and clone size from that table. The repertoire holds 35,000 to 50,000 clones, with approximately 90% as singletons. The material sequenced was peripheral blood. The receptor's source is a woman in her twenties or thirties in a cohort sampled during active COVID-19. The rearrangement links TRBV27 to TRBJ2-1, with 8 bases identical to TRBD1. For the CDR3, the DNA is TGTGCCAGCAGTTTTGGAGCAGGGGGCTGGAATGAGCAGTTCTTC. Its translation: CASSFGAGGWNEQFF.